The clone carrying this TCR beta chain came up once. What it binds is not known. The PCR ran on 60 Vbeta and 13 Jbeta primers. The protocol was immunoSEQ multiplex PCR, while the TCRdb copy is restricted to in-frame clones and leaves out a portion. This sample has 100,000 or so clones, with over 65% found just once. This sample is part of a study of cytomegalovirus exposure and HLA in healthy donors. Regarding the study as a whole: Researchers counted around 170 TCR beta chains as cytomegalovirus-associated. An observed cluster of highly shared sequence variants was recorded as a likely sequencing artifact.

Losses at the gene ends were 1 base for V and 2 bases for J; bases not matched to a gene: 4. Germline V gives CDR1 LNHNV, CDR2 YYDKDF (reference sequence). The CDR3 is made up of 15 amino acids. The sample comprised PBMCs. This receptor was taken from a man between 35 and 55 years old in good health and CMV-seropositive. V is TRBV15 and J is TRBJ2-5, with 7 bases aligning to TRBD1. Here the CDR3 reads CATSRGQGRQETQYF. DNA for the CDR3: TGTGCCACCAGCAGAGGACAGGGCCGACAAGAGACCCAGTACTTC. Looking up the rest from reference TRBV15 and TRBJ2-5 gives the full variable domain: DAMVIQNPRYQVTQFGKPVTLSCSQTLNHNVMYWYQQKSSQAPKLLFHYYDKDFNNEADTPDNFQSRRPNTSFCFLDIRSPGLGDTAMYLCATSRGQGRQETQYFGPGTRLLVL.